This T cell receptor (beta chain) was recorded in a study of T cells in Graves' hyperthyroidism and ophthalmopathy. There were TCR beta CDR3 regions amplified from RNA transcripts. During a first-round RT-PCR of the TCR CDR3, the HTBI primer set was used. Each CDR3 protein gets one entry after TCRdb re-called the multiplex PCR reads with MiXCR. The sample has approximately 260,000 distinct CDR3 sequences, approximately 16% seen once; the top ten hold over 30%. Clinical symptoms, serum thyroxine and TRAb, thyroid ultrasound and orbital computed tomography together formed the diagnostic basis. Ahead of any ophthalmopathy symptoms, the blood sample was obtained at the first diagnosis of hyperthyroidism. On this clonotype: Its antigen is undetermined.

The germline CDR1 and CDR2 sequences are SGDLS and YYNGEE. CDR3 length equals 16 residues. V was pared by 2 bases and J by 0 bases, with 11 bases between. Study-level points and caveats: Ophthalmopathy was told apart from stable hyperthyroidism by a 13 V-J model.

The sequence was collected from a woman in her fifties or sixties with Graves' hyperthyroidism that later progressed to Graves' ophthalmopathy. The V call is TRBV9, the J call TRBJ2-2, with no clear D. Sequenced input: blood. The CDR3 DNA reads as TGTGCCAGCAGCGTTATCCCGGATCCGAACACCGGGGAGCTGTTTTTT. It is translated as CASSVIPDPNTGELFF.